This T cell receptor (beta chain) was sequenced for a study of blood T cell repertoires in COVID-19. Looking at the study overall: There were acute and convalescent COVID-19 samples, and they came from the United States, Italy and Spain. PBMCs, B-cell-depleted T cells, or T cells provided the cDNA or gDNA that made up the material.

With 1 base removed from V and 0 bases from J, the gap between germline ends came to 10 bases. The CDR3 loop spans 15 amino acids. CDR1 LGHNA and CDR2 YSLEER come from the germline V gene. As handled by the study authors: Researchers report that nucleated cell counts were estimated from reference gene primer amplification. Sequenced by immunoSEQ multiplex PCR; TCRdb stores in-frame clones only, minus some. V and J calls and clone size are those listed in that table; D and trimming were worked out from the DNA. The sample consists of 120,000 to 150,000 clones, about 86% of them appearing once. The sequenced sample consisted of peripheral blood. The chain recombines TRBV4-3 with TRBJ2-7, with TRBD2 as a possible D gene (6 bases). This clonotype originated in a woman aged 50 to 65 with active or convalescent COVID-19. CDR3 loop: CASSQGFSGSYEQYF. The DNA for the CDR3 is TGCGCCAGCAGCCAAGGGTTTAGCGGCTCCTACGAGCAGTACTTC.